This record concerns one T cell receptor beta chain sequence. Its matching antigen is unknown. The data belong to a study of T cell responses to AZD1222 COVID-19 vaccine. The CDR3 is 13 residues long. CDR1 and CDR2 (germline): LNHDA, SQIVND (reference sequence). V lost 6 bases to trimming and J lost 8 bases; unmatched junction nucleotides: 7. Clones were read by immunoSEQ multiplex PCR, and TCRdb kept only the in-frame ones, dropping some. The repertoire includes some 56,000 clones, roughly nine tenths of them detected once, and 6% to 7.5% sits in the top ten. Study outcomes and limitations: Researchers report vaccine-associated CD4 TCRs spanning spike, with dominance at 160-218 and 743-854. Baseline antibody screening turned up just a handful of seropositive AZD1222 recipients. Two AZD1222 administrations were followed by greater Spike-specific TCR breadth and depth. In all cases, repertoires were sampled only after the peak T cell response.

The source is an adult who received the AZD1222 COVID-19 vaccine. This chain uses TRBV19 with TRBJ1-2; 9 bases align to TRBD1. This sample comprised peripheral blood, obtained 28 days after the second AZD1222 dose. In nucleotides, the CDR3 is TGTGCCAGTAGCCCCACAGGGGGCCGAGGCTACACCTTC. It specifies CASSPTGGRGYTF. Full variable domain (remainder filled in from reference TRBV19 and TRBJ1-2): DGGITQSPKYLFRKEGQNVTLSCEQNLNHDAMYWYRQDPGQGLRLIYYSQIVNDFQKGDIAEGYSVSREKKESFPLTVTSAQKNPTAFYLCASSPTGGRGYTFGSGTRLTVV.